This TCR beta chain derives from a study of shared clonotypes between healthy human individuals (dated by TCRdb to 2020 to 2021). About the investigation overall: The cohort comprised a couple of women and a few men aged 18 to 49 years. To estimate repertoire size and how much clonotypes are shared between individuals, the study performed deep sequencing of blood TCR repertoires from five healthy adults. To increase sequencing depth and limit assay-specific biases, different laboratories used diverse techniques to prepare libraries and sequence TCR repertoires. Between about 0.94 and 8.9 billion PBMCs per donor were obtained by leukapheresis. For each donor, three plates each were used for CD4 naive and CD4 memory, two plates were used for CD8 naive, and one plate was used for CD8 memory. Broader findings and caveats from the paper: Sharing across several donors was observed for roughly 5% of naive CD4, 3% to 3.5% of naive CD8, 2.3% of memory CD4, and 0.4% of memory CD8 clonotypes. Incomplete sequencing was indicated by rarefaction of sorted-subset datasets, despite the large sequencing depth. Because the study included only a small number of donors, the genetic and exposure-history diversity represented was limited. Only blood was sampled, and tissue TCR repertoires likely differ from those in blood. Pairwise subsampling indicated that sequencing depth was expected to affect the degree of clonotype sharing among donors. Naive subsets generally had larger estimated clonotype richness than memory subsets did. Compared with non-shared clonotypes, the clonotypes found in all four sorted-subset donors had higher generation probabilities.

From the cysteine through the phenylalanine, the CDR3 covers 15 amino acids. Left in the record is the CDR3 DNA by itself, 45 bases read in frame from the first base. Germline trimming amounts to 5 bases on V and 6 bases on J, with 10 as the count of junction bases outside the gene matches. From the germline V gene, CDR1 is SNHLY and CDR2 is FYNNEI. Notes on this clone: What this receptor recognizes is not known. No much larger clone exists at a distance of one base, and base qualities are not known.

Using the deep immunoSEQ assay, multiplex PCR amplified TCR CDR3 regions from genomic DNA. Extracted genomic DNA from each cell subset was distributed evenly across all wells of several immunoSEQ 96-well plates, and each plate was treated as a replicate. For sorted subsets, about 200 ng genomic DNA, equal to 30,000 or so T cell genomes, was loaded into each replicate PCR. Purified libraries were measured with a Qubit 3.0 fluorometer, size-checked on a Bioanalyzer 2100, and measured again with the KAPA Library Quantification kit. Each immunoSEQ 96-well plate was sequenced on its own single-read 150-cycle Illumina NextSeq 550 flow cell. Per the original workflow: Because only junctional sequences without quality scores were contained in the immunoSEQ output, filtering matching that applied to full-length reads could not be performed. Sequences were annotated with PyIR, a Python wrapper for IgBLAST v1.9, using IMGT germline references to assign V/J genes and CDR3. Any read was removed if the V/J assignment was weak (E-value above 1e-6), the CDR3 was missing, or the read contained stop codons, out-of-frame junctions, or ambiguous translated residues. V3J clonotypes were defined as sequences sharing the same inferred V gene, J gene, and CDR3 amino acid sequence. The percentage overlap between two repertoires was calculated by dividing the number of shared unique clonotypes by the size of the smaller repertoire. Repertoire richness was assessed with RTK rarefaction, the Chao1 estimator, and Recon v2.1 estimates of unobserved clonotypes. Generation probabilities for all TCRbeta clonotypes obtained by the gDNA method from a handful of donors were computed using OLGA. The source is immuneACCESS, and TCRdb retained only in-frame sequences with V and J called. Part of the clones is not carried over; for the studies checked, unresolved V genes explain less than half of this, and the remainder is unexplained. That table supplies the V and J calls and clone size; D and trimming were determined from the DNA. This sample gives over a million clones in total; approximately 98.5% of them show up just once. 0.3% to 0.45% of the sample goes to the ten largest clones.

The donors were healthy, HIV-negative adults who had no recently reported acute infections or vaccinations. Every donor was a Caucasian adult residing in Nashville, Tennessee, USA. CD4+ T cells were enriched by magnetic negative selection, after which naive cells were positively selected on CD45RA and the negative fraction was taken as the memory subset. Blood was obtained by leukapheresis, after which PBMCs were separated by Ficoll-Histopaque density gradient centrifugation and cryopreserved in liquid nitrogen vapor phase. Purity and quantity of every magnetically sorted T cell population were checked by analytical flow cytometry. From each sorted fraction, genomic DNA was isolated and quantified by UV absorbance on a Nanodrop 2000c.

Sequencing was performed on naive CD4+ T cells sorted from blood. Interpreted using the paper, the cell subset or site label stands for: CD45RA+ positively selected. This TCR was sampled from a man in his thirties or forties in good health. The sequence links TRBV2 to TRBJ2-1, and 7 junctional nucleotides match TRBD1. CDR3 loop: CASSLEGAGGNEQFF. The nucleotide sequence is given as TGTGCCAGCAGTCTAGAGGGAGCAGGGGGCAATGAGCAGTTCTTC.